A single sample is the source of the 9 T cell receptor beta chains below, sequenced in a study of human CD8 memory T cell subsets. Generation of TCR beta libraries used UMI-labeled 5' RACE. TCRdb re-called the 5' RACE reads; every CDR3 protein appears as one record, without DNA. The sample has thousands of distinct CDR3 sequences; the top ten hold approximately 31%. What was sequenced was CD8+ effector memory T cells (TEM) sorted from PBMCs. As to subset: effector memory CD8 T cells, CCR7- CD45RO+ CD95+. Source of these receptors: a human donor in good health.

Its frequency marks this clonotype as medium-sized. The genes are TRBV21-1 and TRBJ2-1; with no DNA, the TCRdb D assignment of TRBD1 cannot be verified. TRBV21-1 is noted as a pseudogene. This CDR3 comprises 17 residues. The CDR3 sequence is CASSMWTEMSSYNEQFF.

This clonotype shows up as medium-sized (0.01 to 0.1%) by frequency. V and J are TRBV6-4 and TRBJ2-3; the D gene TCRdb calls, TRBD2, cannot be checked with no DNA. The germline V gene encodes CDR1 MRHNA and CDR2 SNTAGT. This CDR3 region has 15 residues. CDR3 sequence: CASSESSGSGDTQYF.

Its frequency marks this clonotype as medium-sized. V usage is TRBV7-3 and J usage is TRBJ2-3; the TCRdb call, TRBD2, lacks DNA for checking. Germline-derived CDR1 and CDR2 are SGHTA and FQGTGA. CDR3 length: 18 residues. CDR3 amino acids: CASSPVPGRRDGRDTQYF.

By frequency, this clonotype registers large (0.1 to 1%). CDR3 protein: CASSLMGGNQPQHF. V and J are TRBV12-3 or TRBV12-4 and TRBJ1-5. The CDR3 contains 14 residues.

The chain employs TRBV11-2 and TRBJ2-7; the D call from TCRdb, TRBD1, cannot be confirmed without DNA. The CDR3 loop spans 14 amino acids. Per the germline V gene, CDR1 is SGHAT and CDR2 is FQNNGV. This CDR3 is CASSSGTGLIEQYF.

The V and J genes are TRBV6-2 or TRBV6-3 and TRBJ2-2; TCRdb designates TRBD2, a call that cannot be tested without DNA. Looked up from germline, CDR1 is MNHEY and CDR2 is SVGEGT. The length of the CDR3 is 14 residues. The CDR3: CAKGPSVETGELFF.

This clonotype shows up as medium-sized by frequency. The V and J genes are TRBV19 and TRBJ2-6; as DNA is missing, the TRBD1 call by TCRdb cannot be tested. The CDR3 contains 16 residues. Germline loops: CDR1 LNHDA, CDR2 SQIVND (reference sequence). The CDR3 spells CASSGTGGSGANVLTF.

This clonotype ranks as medium-sized in terms of frequency. The V gene is TRBV11-2, the J gene TRBJ1-1; TCRdb's assignment of TRBD1 cannot be checked, as there is no DNA. Germline CDR1 and CDR2: SGHAT and FQNNGV. The length of the CDR3 is 15 residues. CDR3 sequence reads: CASSLARAMNTEAFF.

This rearrangement joins TRBV11-2 to TRBJ2-7; the TCRdb call, TRBD2, lacks DNA for checking. The CDR3 is 16 amino acids. Germline CDR1 is SGHAT and CDR2 is FQNNGV. CDR3 amino acids: CASSLESGTSIHEQYF.